These T cell receptor beta chains were read from a single sample in a study of blood T cells in healthy people across ages. TCRdb itself ran the 5' RACE reads through MiXCR, one entry per CDR3 protein. The table records 580,000 or so distinct CDR3 sequences, around 50% of them present only once. Sequenced: blood. These receptors were taken from an elderly man in good health. CDR3s include the opening cysteine and the closing phenylalanine or tryptophan. The D gene is left open where the match is weak. Clone size, where shown, is once, few, many, or a class for clones that have expanded.

V gene	J gene	D gene	clone size	CDR3 DNA	CDR3 protein
TRBV5-1	TRBJ1-2	.	.	TGCGCCAGCAGCTTGACAGGGAACCAGGACGGAGCTTATGGCTACACCTTC	CASSLTGNQDGAYGYTF
TRBV28	TRBJ2-1	.	.	TGTGCCAGCAGTTTATTCTCCGGTGAGCAGTTCTTC	CASSLFSGEQFF
TRBV20-1	TRBJ1-5	.	.	TGCAGTGCTAGAGATCAAGGGAACAATCAGCCCCAGCATTTT	CSARDQGNNQPQHF
TRBV4-2	TRBJ2-5	TRBD1	.	TGTGCCAGCAGCCAAGCGGGACAGGGGGTTGGTGAGACCCAGTACTTC	CASSQAGQGVGETQYF
TRBV20-1	TRBJ2-5	TRBD2	.	TGCAGTGCTCCAAGGGCGGGAGATCGGCAGTACTTC	CSAPRAGDRQYF
TRBV5-6	TRBJ2-6	.	.	TGTGCCAGCAGCTTCGTTTCGATCTCTGGGGCCAACGTCCTGACTTTC	CASSFVSISGANVLTF
TRBV12-3/TRBV12-4	TRBJ2-5	TRBD1	few	TGCGCCAGCAGCTTGGCCAGGGGGCAAGAGACCCAGTACTTC	CASSLARGQETQYF
TRBV6-6	TRBJ2-4	.	many	TGTGCCAGCTCGGACAGCCTAGCCAAAAACATTCAGTACTTC	CASSDSLAKNIQYF
TRBV20-1	TRBJ2-1	TRBD2	few	TGCAGTGCTAGAGGGCTTCGCGGGAGCTCCTACAATGAGCAGTTCTTC	CSARGLRGSSYNEQFF
TRBV7-8	TRBJ1-1	.	.	TGTGCCAGCAGCTTACGGGAGATGAACACTGAAGCTTTCTTT	CASSLREMNTEAFF
TRBV12-3/TRBV12-4	TRBJ2-1	TRBD2	once	TGTGCCAGCAGTGTTAGCGGGGGGGCGGGCAATGAGCAGTTCTTC	CASSVSGGAGNEQFF
TRBV29-1	TRBJ1-1	TRBD1	.	TGCAGCGTTGCTCAGGGGGCCAACACTGAAGCTTTCTTT	CSVAQGANTEAFF
TRBV6-4	TRBJ2-3	TRBD2	.	TGTGCCAGCAGGGGACTAGCGGGGGGCCCGGGTTTGCAGTATTTT	CASRGLAGGPGLQYF
TRBV7-2	TRBJ2-7	.	.	TGTGCCAGCAGCTCGAACCAGGGGGGATACGAGCAGTACTTC	CASSSNQGGYEQYF
TRBV5-1	TRBJ2-7	.	.	TGCGCCAGCAGCCCCGCGGGGACCCAAGGCGAGCAGTACTTC	CASSPAGTQGEQYF
TRBV6-1	TRBJ2-7	.	.	TGTGCCAGCAGTGAAGCGAGGGACGACGAGCAGTACTTC	CASSEARDDEQYF
TRBV6-5	TRBJ1-1	.	once	TGTGCCAGCAGTTACTCCCACAGGTTGAACACTGAAGCTTTCTTT	CASSYSHRLNTEAFF
TRBV20-1	TRBJ2-7	TRBD1	few	TGCAGTGCTCGACAGGGGGGGTTTTACGAGCAGTACTTC	CSARQGGFYEQYF
TRBV5-1	TRBJ2-3	TRBD1	.	TGCGCCGGCAGCTTAAGGACAGGGGCAGATACGCAGTATTTT	CAGSLRTGADTQYF
TRBV12-3/TRBV12-4	TRBJ1-2	.	.	TGTGCCAGCAGACTGACAGGTTACTATGGCTACACCTTC	CASRLTGYYGYTF
TRBV29-1	TRBJ2-5	TRBD1	.	TGCAGCGAATCCACAGGGGAAGGGGCCCAGTACTTC	CSESTGEGAQYF
TRBV6-2/TRBV6-3	TRBJ2-1	.	.	TGTGCCAGCAGTTACCGGTTCTACAATGAGCAGTTCTTC	CASSYRFYNEQFF
TRBV2	TRBJ2-7	TRBD2	.	TGTGCCAGCAGTCGACGGGAGGTCGAGCAGTACTTC	CASSRREVEQYF
TRBV6-2/TRBV6-3	TRBJ2-3	.	.	TGTGCCTCACACCTGGGGGGCCCGACAGATACGCAGTATTTT	CASHLGGPTDTQYF
TRBV6-5	TRBJ2-2	.	.	TGTGCCAGCAAGAAACAGGGAGTTTCCACCGGGGAGCTGTTTTTT	CASKKQGVSTGELFF
TRBV27	TRBJ2-5	.	.	TGTGCCGGCAGTCCAAGAGCGGATGGGGAGACCCAGTACTTC	CAGSPRADGETQYF
TRBV7-2	TRBJ2-3	.	few	TGTGCCAGCAGCTCCTCAGGGCGCGGTACGCAGTATTTT	CASSSSGRGTQYF
TRBV12-3/TRBV12-4	TRBJ1-1	.	few	TGTGCCAGCAGTTTAAGGGGGGTGCTTCGGAACACTGAAGCTTTCTTT	CASSLRGVLRNTEAFF
TRBV29-1	TRBJ2-7	TRBD2	.	TGCAGCGTTGTAAACTTAGCGGGAGTAGGGGATGAGCAGTACTTC	CSVVNLAGVGDEQYF
TRBV20-1	TRBJ2-5	.	.	TGCAGTGCTAGGAATTATCTCCTATCGTCCGAGACCAGAGAGACCCAGTACTTC	CSARNYLLSSETRETQYF
TRBV27	TRBJ1-2	.	.	TGTGCCAGCAGTTTAACCCGGGCCGACTATGGCTACACCTTC	CASSLTRADYGYTF
TRBV29-1	TRBJ2-7	TRBD2	.	TGCAGCGTTGGTGGGACTAGCGGGGGGCCGGAGCAGTACTTC	CSVGGTSGGPEQYF
TRBV4-3	TRBJ2-3	TRBD1	few	TGCGCCAGCAGCCAAGACGGGACAGGGTATACAGATACGCAGTATTTT	CASSQDGTGYTDTQYF
TRBV15	TRBJ2-3	TRBD1	few	TGTGCCACCAGCAGCGACAGGGGAGCAGATACGCAGTATTTT	CATSSDRGADTQYF
TRBV20-1	TRBJ2-7	.	many	TGCAGTGTTCCGATACAGGGTTTACACGAGCAGTACTTC	CSVPIQGLHEQYF
TRBV7-8	TRBJ1-1	.	few	TGTGCCAGCAGCTTTTCGGGGTCGAACACTGAAGCTTTCTTT	CASSFSGSNTEAFF
TRBV9	TRBJ2-7	TRBD2	few	TGTGCCAGCAGCACCTACCCGGCGGGAGGAAACTACGAGCAGTACTTC	CASSTYPAGGNYEQYF
TRBV10-1	TRBJ2-1	TRBD1	.	TGCGCCAGCAGTGACCAATGGACAGGGCCCTACAATGAGCAGTTCTTC	CASSDQWTGPYNEQFF
TRBV4-3	TRBJ2-3	.	few	TGCGCCAGCAGCCCCACGAAGACTTCAGTACGGCTTAGCACAGATACGCAGTATTTT	CASSPTKTSVRLSTDTQYF
TRBV27	TRBJ2-1	TRBD2	.	TGTGCCAGGCTGCGGGGGGGCCGTATTGAGCAGTTCTTC	CARLRGGRIEQFF
TRBV7-2	TRBJ2-7	.	few	TGTGCCAGCAGCTTATCGCTCTCGGAGCAGTACTTC	CASSLSLSEQYF
TRBV11-2	TRBJ2-3	TRBD2	.	TGTGCCAGCAGCTCGAATGGACTAGCGGGAGGTAAAGATACGCAGTATTTT	CASSSNGLAGGKDTQYF
TRBV7-9	TRBJ1-1	.	.	TGTGCCAGCAGCTTAGGGCAGGCATACACTGAAGCTTTCTTT	CASSLGQAYTEAFF
TRBV5-1	TRBJ2-2	.	.	TGCGCCAGCACAGGGGCGGCCGGGGAGCTGTTTTTT	CASTGAAGELFF
TRBV9	TRBJ2-5	TRBD2	.	TGTGCCAGCAGCCCTAGACTAGCGTCTTACAATGAGCAGTACTTC	CASSPRLASYNEQYF
TRBV20-1	TRBJ1-1	TRBD1	.	TGCAGTGCTAGAGAGGACAGGGGTGCCACTGAAGCTTTCTTT	CSAREDRGATEAFF
TRBV4-3	TRBJ1-5	.	few	TGCGCCAGCAGCCAAGAGAGAGATCAGCCCCAGCATTTT	CASSQERDQPQHF
TRBV2	TRBJ2-7	TRBD2	.	TGTGCCACTAGCGGGGACAGACCCATGGGGGAGCAGTACTTC	CATSGDRPMGEQYF
TRBV6-5	TRBJ2-1	TRBD2	many	TGTGCCACGGCCGGGACTAGCCGCGGTGAGCAGTTCTTC	CATAGTSRGEQFF